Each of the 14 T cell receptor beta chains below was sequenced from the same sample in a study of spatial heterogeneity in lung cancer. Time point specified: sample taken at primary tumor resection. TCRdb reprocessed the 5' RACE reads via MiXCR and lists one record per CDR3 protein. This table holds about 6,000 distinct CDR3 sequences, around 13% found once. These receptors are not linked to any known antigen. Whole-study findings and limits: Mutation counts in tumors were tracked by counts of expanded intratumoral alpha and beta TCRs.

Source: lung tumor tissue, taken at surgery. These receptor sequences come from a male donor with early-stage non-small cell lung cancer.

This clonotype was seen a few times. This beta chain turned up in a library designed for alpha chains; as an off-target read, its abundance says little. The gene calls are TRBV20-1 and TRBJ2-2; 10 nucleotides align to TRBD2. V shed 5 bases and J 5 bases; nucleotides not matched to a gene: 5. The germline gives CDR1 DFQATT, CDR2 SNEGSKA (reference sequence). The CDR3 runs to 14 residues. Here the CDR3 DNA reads TGCAGTGCTGCCAAGCGGGAGGGTACCGGGGAGCTGTTTTTT. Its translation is CSAAKREGTGELFF.

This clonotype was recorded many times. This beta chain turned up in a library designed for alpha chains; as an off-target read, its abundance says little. This chain's CDR3 is CASSPTQGTGELFF. The CDR3 coding sequence is TGTGCCAGCTCACCTACCCAGGGGACCGGGGAGCTGTTTTTT. The chain links TRBV18 to TRBJ2-2, with a possible D match to TRBD1 (6 bases). The V and J ends lost 3 bases and 5 bases respectively, with 10 bases between them. Germline CDR1 reads KGHSH; CDR2 reads LQKENI. The CDR3 is made up of 14 amino acids.

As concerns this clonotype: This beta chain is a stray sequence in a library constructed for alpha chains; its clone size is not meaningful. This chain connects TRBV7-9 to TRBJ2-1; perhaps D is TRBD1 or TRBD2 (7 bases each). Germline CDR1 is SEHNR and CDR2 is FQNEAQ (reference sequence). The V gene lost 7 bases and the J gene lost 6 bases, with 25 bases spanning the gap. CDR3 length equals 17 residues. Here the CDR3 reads CASTQSAREGARNEQFF. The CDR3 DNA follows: TGTGCCAGCACCCAAAGTGCGAGGGAGGGGGCCCGCAATGAGCAGTTCTTC.

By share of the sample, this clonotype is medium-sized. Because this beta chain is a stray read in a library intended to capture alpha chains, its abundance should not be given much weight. The CDR3 sequence is CSVSGQGVTYEQYF. DNA for the CDR3: TGCAGCGTTTCAGGACAGGGGGTTACCTACGAGCAGTACTTC. The V and J genes are TRBV29-1 and TRBJ2-7, with 10 positions matching TRBD1. The CDR3 consists of 14 residues. V lost 5 bases, J lost 2 bases, and 6 bases stayed unmatched. Germline-derived CDR1 and CDR2 are SQVTM and ANQGSEA.

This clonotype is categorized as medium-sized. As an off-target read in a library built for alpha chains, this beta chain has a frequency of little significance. CDR3 sequence: CASSPEEGTAKNIQYF. The DNA for the CDR3 is TGTGCCAGCAGTCCAGAGGAGGGGACGGCCAAAAACATTCAGTACTTC. The chain recombines TRBV28 with TRBJ2-4, with a weak D call TRBD2 (6 bases). The germline V and J ends were trimmed by 5 bases and 1 base, with 15 bases remaining between them. The CDR3 loop spans 16 amino acids. CDR1 is MDHEN, CDR2 SYDVKM, per germline.

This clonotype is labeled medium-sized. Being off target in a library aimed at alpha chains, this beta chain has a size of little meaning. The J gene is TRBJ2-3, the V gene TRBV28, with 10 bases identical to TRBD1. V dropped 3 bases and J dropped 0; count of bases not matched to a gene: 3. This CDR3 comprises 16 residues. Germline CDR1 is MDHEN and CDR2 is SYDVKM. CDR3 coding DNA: TGTGCCAGCAGTTTGACAGGGGGCGCGAGCACAGATACGCAGTATTTT. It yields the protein CASSLTGGASTDTQYF.

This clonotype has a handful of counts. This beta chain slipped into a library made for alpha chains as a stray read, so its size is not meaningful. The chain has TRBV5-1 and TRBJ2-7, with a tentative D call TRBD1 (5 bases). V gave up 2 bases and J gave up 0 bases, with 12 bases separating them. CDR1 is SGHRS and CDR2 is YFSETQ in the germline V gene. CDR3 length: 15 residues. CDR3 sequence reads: CASSLSAGFSYEQYF. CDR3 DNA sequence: TGCGCCAGCAGCTTAAGTGCAGGGTTCTCCTACGAGCAGTACTTC.

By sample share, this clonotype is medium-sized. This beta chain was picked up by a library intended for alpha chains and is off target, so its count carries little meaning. DNA for the CDR3: TGCAGTGCTAGAGATCACAGGGTGGTCTATGGCTACACCTTC. Translated: CSARDHRVVYGYTF. The chain carries TRBV20-1 and TRBJ1-2, with D possibly being TRBD1 (6 bases). V shed 0 bases and J shed 4 bases, with 12 bases lying between them. This CDR3 region has 14 residues. Germline CDR1 DFQATT, CDR2 SNEGSKA (reference sequence).

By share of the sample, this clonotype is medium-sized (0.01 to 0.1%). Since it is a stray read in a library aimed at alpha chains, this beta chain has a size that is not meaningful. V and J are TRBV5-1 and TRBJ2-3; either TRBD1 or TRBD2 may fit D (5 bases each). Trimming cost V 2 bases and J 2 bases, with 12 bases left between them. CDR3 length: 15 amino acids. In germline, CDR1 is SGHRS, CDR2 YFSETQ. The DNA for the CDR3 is TGCGCCAGCAGCTTTGGTCAGGGACCCACAGATACGCAGTATTTT. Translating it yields CASSFGQGPTDTQYF.

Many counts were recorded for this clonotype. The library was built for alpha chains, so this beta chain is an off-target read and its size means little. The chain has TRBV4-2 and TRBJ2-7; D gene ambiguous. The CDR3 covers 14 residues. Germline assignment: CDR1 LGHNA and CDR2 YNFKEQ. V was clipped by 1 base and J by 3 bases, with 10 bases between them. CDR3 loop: CASSQALSDYEQYF. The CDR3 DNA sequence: TGTGCCAGCAGCCAAGCTCTGTCGGACTACGAGCAGTACTTC.

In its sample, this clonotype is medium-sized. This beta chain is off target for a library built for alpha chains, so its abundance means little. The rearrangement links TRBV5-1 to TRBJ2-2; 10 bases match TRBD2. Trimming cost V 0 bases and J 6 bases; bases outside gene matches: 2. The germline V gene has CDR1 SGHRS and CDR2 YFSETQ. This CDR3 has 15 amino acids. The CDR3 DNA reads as TGCGCCAGCAGCTTGGTCCTAGCGGGAGCCGGGGAGCTGTTTTTT. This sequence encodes CASSLVLAGAGELFF. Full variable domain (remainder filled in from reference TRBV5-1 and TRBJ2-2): KAGVTQTPRYLIKTRGQQVTLSCSPISGHRSVSWYQQTPGQGLQFLFEYFSETQRNKGNFPGRFSGRQFSNSRSEMNVSTLELGDSALYLCASSLVLAGAGELFFGEGSRLTVL.

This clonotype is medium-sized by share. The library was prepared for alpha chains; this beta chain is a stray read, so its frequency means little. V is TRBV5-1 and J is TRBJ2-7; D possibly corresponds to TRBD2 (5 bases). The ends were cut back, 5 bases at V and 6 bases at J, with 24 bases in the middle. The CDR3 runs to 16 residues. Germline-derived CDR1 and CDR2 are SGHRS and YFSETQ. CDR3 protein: CASSPYAGGLRSEQYF. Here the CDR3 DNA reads TGCGCCAGCAGTCCCTACGCCGGAGGATTAAGAAGCGAGCAGTACTTC.

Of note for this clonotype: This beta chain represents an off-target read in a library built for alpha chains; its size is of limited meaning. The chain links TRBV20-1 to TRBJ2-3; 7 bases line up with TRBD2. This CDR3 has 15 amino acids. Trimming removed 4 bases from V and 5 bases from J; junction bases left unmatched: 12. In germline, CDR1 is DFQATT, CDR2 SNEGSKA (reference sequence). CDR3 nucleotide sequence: TGCAGTGCTAAAAGCGGGGCGGAAGATTTAGATACGCAGTATTTT. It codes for CSAKSGAEDLDTQYF.

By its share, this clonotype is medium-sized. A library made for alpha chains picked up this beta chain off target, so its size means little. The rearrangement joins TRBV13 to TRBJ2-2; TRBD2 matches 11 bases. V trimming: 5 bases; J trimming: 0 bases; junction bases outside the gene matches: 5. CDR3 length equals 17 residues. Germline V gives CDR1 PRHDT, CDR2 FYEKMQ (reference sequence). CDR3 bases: TGTGCCAGCAGCCCCCGACTAGCGGGATCGAACACCGGGGAGCTGTTTTTT. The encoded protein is CASSPRLAGSNTGELFF.